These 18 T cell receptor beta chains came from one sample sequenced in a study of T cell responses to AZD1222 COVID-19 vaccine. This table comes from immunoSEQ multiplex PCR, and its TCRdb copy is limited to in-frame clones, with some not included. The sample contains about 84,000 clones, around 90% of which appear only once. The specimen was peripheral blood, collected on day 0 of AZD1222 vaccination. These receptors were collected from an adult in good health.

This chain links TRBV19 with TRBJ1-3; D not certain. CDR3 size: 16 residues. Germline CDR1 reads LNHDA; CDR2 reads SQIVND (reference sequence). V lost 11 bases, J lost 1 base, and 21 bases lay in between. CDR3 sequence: CASQYLSAGSGNTIYF. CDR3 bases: TGTGCCTCCCAGTACCTCTCTGCGGGATCTGGAAACACCATATATTTT.

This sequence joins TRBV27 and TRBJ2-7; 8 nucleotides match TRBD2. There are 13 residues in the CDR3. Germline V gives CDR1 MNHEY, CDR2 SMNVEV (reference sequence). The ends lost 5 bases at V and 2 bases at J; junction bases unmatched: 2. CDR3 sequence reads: CASSVGLAYEQYF. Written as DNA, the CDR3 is TGTGCCAGCAGTGTGGGACTAGCCTACGAGCAGTACTTC.

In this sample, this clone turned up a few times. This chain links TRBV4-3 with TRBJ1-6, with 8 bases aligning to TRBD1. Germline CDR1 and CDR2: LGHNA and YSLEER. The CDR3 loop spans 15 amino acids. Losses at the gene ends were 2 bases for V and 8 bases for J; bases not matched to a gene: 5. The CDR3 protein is CASSQIGTGDSPLHF. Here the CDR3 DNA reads TGCGCCAGCAGCCAAATTGGGACAGGTGATTCACCCCTCCACTTT.

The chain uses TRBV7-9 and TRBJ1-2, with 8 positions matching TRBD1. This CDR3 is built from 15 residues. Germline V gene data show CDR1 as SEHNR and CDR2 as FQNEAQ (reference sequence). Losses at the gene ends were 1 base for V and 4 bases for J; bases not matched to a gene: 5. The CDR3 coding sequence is TGTGCCAGCAGCTTAGGACAGGGGATGGCCTATGGCTACACCTTC. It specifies CASSLGQGMAYGYTF.

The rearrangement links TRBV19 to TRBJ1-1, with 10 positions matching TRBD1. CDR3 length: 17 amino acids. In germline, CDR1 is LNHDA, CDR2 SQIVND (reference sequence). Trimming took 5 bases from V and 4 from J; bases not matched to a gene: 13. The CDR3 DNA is TGTGCCAGTAGTGACAGGGGGCGCTTAGGATCGGTCACTGAAGCTTTCTTT. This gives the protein CASSDRGRLGSVTEAFF.

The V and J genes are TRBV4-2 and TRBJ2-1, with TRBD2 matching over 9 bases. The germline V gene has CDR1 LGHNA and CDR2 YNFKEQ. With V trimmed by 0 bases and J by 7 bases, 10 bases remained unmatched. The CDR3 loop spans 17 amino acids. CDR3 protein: CASSQDSPSGIRNEQFF. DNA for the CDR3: TGTGCCAGCAGCCAAGATTCGCCTAGCGGGATAAGGAATGAGCAGTTCTTC.

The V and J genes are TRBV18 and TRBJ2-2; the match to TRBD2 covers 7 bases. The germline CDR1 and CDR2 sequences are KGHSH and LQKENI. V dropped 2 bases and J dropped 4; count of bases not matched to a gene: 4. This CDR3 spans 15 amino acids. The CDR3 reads CASSPMASGTGELFF. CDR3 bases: TGTGCCAGCTCACCAATGGCTAGCGGCACCGGGGAGCTGTTTTTT.

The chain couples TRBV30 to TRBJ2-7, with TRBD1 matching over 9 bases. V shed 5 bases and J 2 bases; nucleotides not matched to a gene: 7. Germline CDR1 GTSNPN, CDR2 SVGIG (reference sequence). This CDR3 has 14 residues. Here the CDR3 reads CAWGAGTGTYEQYF. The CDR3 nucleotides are TGTGCCTGGGGGGCCGGGACAGGGACCTACGAGCAGTACTTC.

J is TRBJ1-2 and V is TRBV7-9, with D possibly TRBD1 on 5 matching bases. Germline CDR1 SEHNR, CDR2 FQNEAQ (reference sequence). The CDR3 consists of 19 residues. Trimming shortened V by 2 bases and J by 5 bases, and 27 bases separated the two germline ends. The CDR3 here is CASSLRWAREQLPAYGYTF. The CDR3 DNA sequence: TGTGCCAGCAGCTTAAGGTGGGCCAGGGAGCAACTACCAGCTTATGGCTACACCTTC.

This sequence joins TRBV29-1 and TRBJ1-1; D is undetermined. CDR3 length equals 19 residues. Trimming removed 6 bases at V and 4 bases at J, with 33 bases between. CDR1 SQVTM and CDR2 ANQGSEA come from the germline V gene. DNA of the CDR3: TGCAGCGTCGGAGGACGCAAGGGCGTCTCCCTGTTTCTGTCCACTGAAGCTTTCTTT. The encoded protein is CSVGGRKGVSLFLSTEAFF.

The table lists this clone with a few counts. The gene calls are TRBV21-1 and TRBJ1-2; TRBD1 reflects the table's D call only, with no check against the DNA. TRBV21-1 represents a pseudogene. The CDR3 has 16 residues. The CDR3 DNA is TGTGCCAGCAGCCCTCGGGAGGCAGGGGGCTGGTATGGCTACACCTTC. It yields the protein CASSPREAGGWYGYTF.

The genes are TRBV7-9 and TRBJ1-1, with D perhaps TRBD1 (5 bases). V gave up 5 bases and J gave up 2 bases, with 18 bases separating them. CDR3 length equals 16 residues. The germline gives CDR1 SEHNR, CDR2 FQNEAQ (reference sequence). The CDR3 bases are TGTGCCAGCAGCCTCACATTGGGGGGGAGTAACACTGAAGCTTTCTTT. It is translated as CASSLTLGGSNTEAFF.

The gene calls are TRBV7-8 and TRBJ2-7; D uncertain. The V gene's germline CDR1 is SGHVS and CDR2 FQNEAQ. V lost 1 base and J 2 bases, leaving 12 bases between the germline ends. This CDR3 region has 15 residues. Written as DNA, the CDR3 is TGTGCCAGCAGCTTAGGCGTGCTACCAACCTACGAGCAGTACTTC. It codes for CASSLGVLPTYEQYF.

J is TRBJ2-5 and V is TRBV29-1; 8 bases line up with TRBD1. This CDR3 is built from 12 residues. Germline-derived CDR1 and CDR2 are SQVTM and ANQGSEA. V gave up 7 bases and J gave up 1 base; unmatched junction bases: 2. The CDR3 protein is CSAGQGQETQYF. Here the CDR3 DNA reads TGCAGCGCCGGACAGGGCCAAGAGACCCAGTACTTC.

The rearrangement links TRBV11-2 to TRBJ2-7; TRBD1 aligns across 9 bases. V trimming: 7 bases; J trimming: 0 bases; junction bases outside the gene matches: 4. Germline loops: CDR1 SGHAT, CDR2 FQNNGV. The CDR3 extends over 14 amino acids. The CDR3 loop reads CASKDRGISYEQYF. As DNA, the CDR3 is TGTGCCAGCAAAGACAGGGGGATCTCCTACGAGCAGTACTTC.

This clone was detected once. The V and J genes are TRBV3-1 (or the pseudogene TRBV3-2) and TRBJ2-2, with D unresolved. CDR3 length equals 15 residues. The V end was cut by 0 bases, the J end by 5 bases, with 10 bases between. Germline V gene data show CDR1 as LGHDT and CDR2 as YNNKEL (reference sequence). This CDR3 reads CASSQEIVDTGELFF. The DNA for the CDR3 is TGTGCCAGCAGCCAAGAAATAGTAGATACCGGGGAGCTGTTTTTT.

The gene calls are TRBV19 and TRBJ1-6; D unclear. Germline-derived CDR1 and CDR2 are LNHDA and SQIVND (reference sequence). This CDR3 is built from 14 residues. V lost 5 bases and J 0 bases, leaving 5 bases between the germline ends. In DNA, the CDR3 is TGTGCCAGTAGTCTCCTCTCCTATAATTCACCCCTCCACTTT. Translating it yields CASSLLSYNSPLHF. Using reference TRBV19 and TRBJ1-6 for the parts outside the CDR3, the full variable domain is DGGITQSPKYLFRKEGQNVTLSCEQNLNHDAMYWYRQDPGQGLRLIYYSQIVNDFQKGDIAEGYSVSREKKESFPLTVTSAQKNPTAFYLCASSLLSYNSPLHFGNGTRLTVT.

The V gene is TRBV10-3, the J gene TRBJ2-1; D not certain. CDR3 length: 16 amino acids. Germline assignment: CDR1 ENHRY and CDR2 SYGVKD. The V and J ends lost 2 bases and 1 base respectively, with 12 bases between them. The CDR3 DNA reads TGTGCCATCAGTGAGGGTATTCTCAATTCCTACAATGAGCAGTTCTTC. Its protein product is CAISEGILNSYNEQFF.